The present entry profiles one TCR beta chain with its context. The record originates from a study of spatial heterogeneity in lung cancer. Study at large: The average appearance count of each unique TCR and UMI combination in raw reads was more than ten.

Every TCR cDNA molecule bore a unique molecular identifier. TCRdb re-called the 5' RACE reads with MiXCR, one entry per CDR3 protein. This table has 95,000 or so distinct CDR3 sequences, under 9% appearing once. CDR1 and CDR2 (germline): SEHNR, FQNEAQ (reference sequence). The CDR3 covers 15 residues. Trimming left V 4 bases short and J 2 bases short, with 13 bases between. The time point here: sample taken at primary tumor resection. Extraction of whole RNA from tumor, nontumor lung or frozen PBMC preceded unsorted sequencing. Samples came from 72 TRACERx patients with untreated early-stage lung cancer.

This chain connects TRBV7-9 to TRBJ2-3; D gene uncertain. The receptor was derived from a male donor with early-stage non-small cell lung cancer. Sample: PBMCs, taken at surgery. Here the CDR3 DNA reads TGTGCCAGCAGCTCCCCCCGGACCTCCACAGATACGCAGTATTTT. Translated: CASSSPRTSTDTQYF.